A selection of T cell receptor beta chains follows, all from one sample in a study of T-cell reconstitution after alpha-beta-depleted transplantation in children. TCRdb passed the PCR reads through MiXCR, listing each CDR3 protein once. The sample consists of fewer than 120,000 distinct CDR3 sequences, under 13% of them appearing once. The input for sequencing was PBMCs from the stem cell graft donor, taken from the stem cell graft. The receptors were sampled from a human donor who donated a stem cell graft to a child with acute lymphoblastic leukemia. CDR3s include the opening cysteine and the closing phenylalanine or tryptophan. D genes are given only for firm matches. Clone size, where shown, is once, few, many, or a class for clones that have expanded.

clone_size	j_call	d_call	v_call	cdr3_aa	cdr3_nt
many	TRBJ2-2	NA	TRBV7-2	CASSPEVAPGELFF	TGTGCCAGCAGCCCAGAGGTGGCCCCCGGGGAGCTGTTTTTT
many	TRBJ1-5	TRBD1	TRBV5-5	CASRQGSNQPQHF	TGTGCCAGCCGACAGGGAAGCAATCAGCCCCAGCATTTT
few	TRBJ2-7	NA	TRBV4-2	CASSQDSHPAYEQYF	TGTGCCAGCAGCCAAGATAGTCACCCCGCCTACGAGCAGTACTTC
many	TRBJ2-1	NA	TRBV12-3/TRBV12-4	CASSLGALAEQFF	TGTGCCAGCAGTTTAGGGGCGCTAGCGGAGCAGTTCTTC
few	TRBJ2-1	TRBD2	TRBV2	CASSSNGGVASGRANEQFF	TGTGCCAGCAGTTCGAATGGGGGGGTGGCTAGCGGGAGGGCCAATGAGCAGTTCTTC
many	TRBJ2-3	NA	TRBV5-1	CASSGEGRWTDTQYF	TGCGCCAGCAGCGGCGAAGGGCGGTGGACAGATACGCAGTATTTT
many	TRBJ2-3	TRBD1	TRBV29-1	CSVEGQGSSTDTQYF	TGCAGCGTTGAGGGACAGGGGTCGAGCACAGATACGCAGTATTTT
NA	TRBJ2-3	NA	TRBV5-4	CASSLEGEVDTQYF	TGTGCCAGCAGCTTGGAAGGGGAAGTAGATACGCAGTATTTT
many	TRBJ1-5	NA	TRBV7-2	CASSLGYGGVNQPQHF	TGTGCCAGCAGCTTAGGGTACGGAGGGGTCAATCAGCCCCAGCATTTT
many	TRBJ1-1	NA	TRBV27	CASSSGTEAFF	TGTGCCAGCAGTTCCGGGACAGAAGCTTTCTTT